Below, 30 T cell receptor beta chains from the same sample are listed, as sequenced in a study of CD4+ T cells in melanoma. Data came from immunoSEQ multiplex PCR; TCRdb stores just in-frame clones and leaves some out. The sample has 15,000 to 20,000 clones; approximately 83% are singletons. Sequenced sample: cells from a culture (not recorded whether cultured in vitro). All receptors come from a human donor with melanoma.

The rearrangement joins TRBV5-1 to TRBJ2-7, with 8 bases that match TRBD1. CDR3 size: 16 residues. Germline V lookup: CDR1 SGHRS, CDR2 YFSETQ. With 4 bases clipped from V and 1 base from J, the junction kept 10 bases outside the gene matches. CDR3 protein: CASSTRGQGKSYEQYF. DNA of the CDR3: TGCGCCAGCAGCACCCGAGGACAGGGCAAATCCTACGAGCAGTACTTC.

The chain joins TRBV11-2 to TRBJ1-2, with a possible D match to TRBD1 (6 bases). Per germline, CDR1 SGHAT and CDR2 FQNNGV. V was clipped by 8 bases and J by 2 bases, with 18 bases between them. The CDR3 extends over 15 amino acids. CDR3 residues: CASWDIRPENYGYTF. The CDR3 bases are TGTGCCAGCTGGGACATTCGCCCGGAAAACTATGGCTACACCTTC.

The sample holds one count of this clone. This rearrangement joins TRBV9 to TRBJ2-5, with D perhaps given as TRBD1 or TRBD2 (5 bases each). V lost 1 base, J lost 4 bases, and 14 bases lay in between. Germline V gene sequence: CDR1 SGDLS, CDR2 YYNGEE. This CDR3 comprises 15 residues. CDR3 nucleotide sequence: TGTGCCAGCAGCGTAATGGGGAGTGGGGGAGAGACCCAGTACTTC. The encoded protein is CASSVMGSGGETQYF.

The chain combines TRBV6-6 with TRBJ1-3; a weak D match, TRBD1 (6 bases). V lost 5 bases to trimming and J lost 7 bases, with 18 bases between them. This CDR3 comprises 15 residues. Germline lookup yields CDR1 MNHNY and CDR2 SVGAGI (reference sequence). In DNA, the CDR3 is TGTGCCAGCAGTCGATTAGGGGGGTTCGGTAACACCATATATTTT. This codes for CASSRLGGFGNTIYF.

This clone showed up just once. The chain uses TRBV2 and TRBJ1-2; TRBD1 might be the D (6 bases). Trimming took 10 bases from V and 8 from J, leaving 11 bases between them. The CDR3 consists of 10 residues. Germline V gene data show CDR1 as SNHLY and CDR2 as FYNNEI. The CDR3 protein is CAIPGEGYTF. For the CDR3, the DNA is TGTGCCATACCAGGGGAGGGCTACACCTTC.

The chain combines TRBV7-2 with TRBJ2-3; 9 bases line up with TRBD2. Germline CDR1 reads SGHTA; CDR2 reads FQGNSA. The CDR3 spans 16 residues. V was pared by 0 bases and J by 3 bases, with 4 bases of the junction left unmatched. For the CDR3, the DNA is TGTGCCAGCAGCTTAGCCCCTGCGGGGGGGACAGATACGCAGTATTTT. As protein: CASSLAPAGGTDTQYF.

The chain couples TRBV7-3 to TRBJ2-1; D is unresolved. In germline, CDR1 is SGHTA, CDR2 FQGTGA. The CDR3 is made up of 15 amino acids. V dropped 3 bases and J dropped 1 base, with 10 bases sitting between them. CDR3 bases: TGTGCCAGCAGCTTCGTGGGCGAGTCCTACAATGAGCAGTTCTTC. It encodes CASSFVGESYNEQFF.

This rearrangement joins TRBV27 to TRBJ2-3; either TRBD1 or TRBD2 may supply D (6 bases each). The CDR3 spans 13 residues. V lost 6 bases, J lost 8 bases, and 15 bases lay in between. CDR1 and CDR2 (germline): MNHEY, SMNVEV (reference sequence). CDR3 nucleotide sequence: TGTGCCAGCAGCTGGGGGGCTTGGGGTACGCAGTATTTT. The encoded protein is CASSWGAWGTQYF.

V and J are TRBV18 and TRBJ1-5; D not resolved. Germline V gives CDR1 KGHSH, CDR2 LQKENI. The CDR3 length is 13 residues. Trimming removed 3 bases at V and 5 bases at J, with 8 bases between. The CDR3 here is CASSPGPDQPQHF. The CDR3 coding sequence is TGTGCCAGCTCACCGGGTCCCGATCAGCCCCAGCATTTT. The whole variable domain, filled in from reference TRBV18 and TRBJ1-5, reads NAGVMQNPRHLVRRRGQEARLRCSPMKGHSHVYWYRQLPEEGLKFMVYLQKENIIDESGMPKERFSAEFPKEGPSILRIQQVVRGDSAAYFCASSPGPDQPQHFGDGTRLSIL.

In this sample, this clone turned up a few times. The J gene is TRBJ2-7, the V gene TRBV28; TRBD1 might be the D (5 bases). Germline CDR1 and CDR2: MDHEN and SYDVKM. There are 13 residues in the CDR3. V was pared by 4 bases and J by 2 bases, with 9 bases between. The CDR3 is CASSSQGPYEQYF. CDR3 in DNA: TGTGCCAGCAGTTCCCAGGGTCCCTACGAGCAGTACTTC.

This chain links TRBV21-1 with TRBJ2-3; TRBD2 is the table's D call, not checked against the DNA. TRBV21-1 is an annotated pseudogene. The CDR3 sequence is 18 residues long. The CDR3 here is CASSTSGGAPSGTDTQYF. DNA for the CDR3: TGTGCCAGCAGCACTAGCGGGGGGGCCCCCTCGGGCACAGATACGCAGTATTTT.

The chain recombines TRBV6-5 with TRBJ1-6; D gene unclear. The CDR3 is made up of 13 amino acids. CDR1 is MNHEY, CDR2 SVGAGI, per germline. Trimming cost V 6 bases and J 9 bases, with 12 bases left between them. CDR3 DNA: TGTGCCAGCAGGACCGTAGGGCCTTCACCCCTCCACTTT. It is translated as CASRTVGPSPLHF.

The J gene is TRBJ2-2, the V gene TRBV11-2; D may be TRBD2 (5 bases). Per the germline V gene, CDR1 is SGHAT and CDR2 is FQNNGV. The CDR3 is 13 amino acids. Trimming left V 4 bases short and J 5 bases short, with 8 bases between. The CDR3 DNA is TGTGCCAGCAGCTCGGGGTGGACCGGGGAGCTGTTTTTT. Translating gives CASSSGWTGELFF. Filled out from reference TRBV11-2 and TRBJ2-2, the complete variable domain reads EAGVAQSPRYKIIEKRQSVAFWCNPISGHATLYWYQQILGQGPKLLIQFQNNGVVDDSQLPKDRFSAERLKGVDSTLKIQPAKLEDSAVYLCASSSGWTGELFFGEGSRLTVL.

This clone turned up a few times. The chain carries TRBV29-1 and TRBJ1-1, with D unresolved. The CDR3 consists of 11 residues. V shed 6 bases and J shed 10 bases, with 15 bases lying between them. Germline V gene lookup returns CDR1 SQVTM and CDR2 ANQGSEA. CDR3 in amino acids: CSVGLQPRAFF. Here the CDR3 DNA reads TGCAGCGTCGGACTGCAACCCCGAGCTTTCTTT.

V is TRBV11-2 and J is TRBJ1-6; D remains ambiguous. Germline loops: CDR1 SGHAT, CDR2 FQNNGV. Trimming took 7 bases from V and 7 from J, leaving 17 bases between them. The CDR3 sequence is 15 residues long. CDR3 nucleotides: TGTGCCAGCACCGAACGCCCGGGGTCCAATTCACCCCTCCACTTT. Encoded protein: CASTERPGSNSPLHF. Combining the CDR3 with reference TRBV11-2 and TRBJ1-6 gives the whole variable domain EAGVAQSPRYKIIEKRQSVAFWCNPISGHATLYWYQQILGQGPKLLIQFQNNGVVDDSQLPKDRFSAERLKGVDSTLKIQPAKLEDSAVYLCASTERPGSNSPLHFGNGTRLTVT.

The chain combines TRBV6-6 with TRBJ1-2; 7 bases are shared with TRBD1. The CDR3 covers 14 residues. V shed 6 bases, J shed 7 bases, and the junction held 11 bases outside the gene matches. Per germline, CDR1 MNHNY and CDR2 SVGAGI (reference sequence). CDR3 bases: TGTGCCAGCAGCGACAGGGCCGGTTCAGGTGGCTACACCTTC. Its translation: CASSDRAGSGGYTF.

This clone was counted only a few times. This chain uses TRBV5-1 with TRBJ1-2; 10 nucleotides match TRBD1. Germline CDR1 reads SGHRS; CDR2 reads YFSETQ. V lost 2 bases, J lost 10 bases, and 8 bases stayed unmatched. The CDR3 contains 14 residues. CDR3 amino acids: CASSFGGTGEDYTF. Here the CDR3 DNA reads TGCGCCAGCAGCTTCGGGGGGACAGGGGAAGACTACACCTTC.

On this clone: An end of the junction does not agree with germline; a read error may underlie this. V gene TRBV9 combines with J gene TRBJ1-1, with a tentative D call TRBD1 (6 bases). Germline CDR1 is SGDLS and CDR2 is YYNGEE. The CDR3 totals 15 residues. As DNA, the CDR3 is TGTGCCAGCACCGTAGTTGGCAGGGGTGACACTGAAGCTTTCTTT. Amino acid sequence: CASTVVGRGDTEAFF.

This clone was picked up a small number of times. This chain connects TRBV6-1 to TRBJ2-5; the D call may be TRBD1 or TRBD2 (6 bases each). The CDR3 loop spans 15 amino acids. Germline CDR1 is MNHNS and CDR2 is SASEGT. The ends were cut back, 5 bases at V and 5 bases at J, with 18 bases in the middle. CDR3 nucleotides: TGTGCCAGCAGTCCTGGTGTTGGGGGGCGGGAGACCCAGTACTTC. Amino acid sequence: CASSPGVGGRETQYF.

This chain connects TRBV10-3 to TRBJ1-2; 7 nucleotides agree with TRBD1. Germline V gives CDR1 ENHRY, CDR2 SYGVKD. Trimming at V came to 4 bases and at J to 6 bases, leaving 8 bases not matched to a gene. The CDR3 is 14 amino acids. This CDR3 is CAISAEQGRDGYTF. The CDR3 coding sequence is TGTGCCATCAGTGCGGAACAGGGGAGGGATGGCTACACCTTC.

This clone was detected a few times. The CDR3 here is CASSETWGGEETQYF. CDR3 nucleotide sequence: TGTGCCAGCAGCGAAACCTGGGGGGGGGAGGAGACCCAGTACTTC. V gene TRBV9 combines with J gene TRBJ2-5; 7 positions agree with TRBD2. The V gene's germline CDR1 is SGDLS and CDR2 YYNGEE. The V segment lost 3 bases and the J segment 5 bases; nucleotides outside the gene matches: 10. There are 15 residues in the CDR3.

This clone has just a few counts. The V and J genes are TRBV19 and TRBJ1-6, with a weak D call TRBD1 (6 bases). V was pared by 3 bases and J by 10 bases, with 10 bases between. Per the germline V gene, CDR1 is LNHDA and CDR2 is SQIVND (reference sequence). The length of the CDR3 is 13 residues. The CDR3 bases are TGTGCCAGTAGTATCAACAGGGAGTCACCCCTCCACTTT. Translated: CASSINRESPLHF. Complete variable domain (other parts from reference TRBV19 and TRBJ1-6): DGGITQSPKYLFRKEGQNVTLSCEQNLNHDAMYWYRQDPGQGLRLIYYSQIVNDFQKGDIAEGYSVSREKKESFPLTVTSAQKNPTAFYLCASSINRESPLHFGNGTRLTVT.

This chain links TRBV7-2 with TRBJ2-3; maybe TRBD1 (6 bases). CDR3 length equals 14 residues. Trimming cost V 7 bases and J 2 bases, with 13 bases left between them. Germline V gives CDR1 SGHTA, CDR2 FQGNSA. The DNA for the CDR3 is TGTGCCAGCACGTGGGGGCGCAACACAGATACGCAGTATTTT. Translated: CASTWGRNTDTQYF.

This chain links TRBV7-9 with TRBJ1-1; D uncertain. V was clipped by 6 bases and J by 4 bases, with 12 bases between them. Germline CDR1 is SEHNR and CDR2 is FQNEAQ (reference sequence). The CDR3 has 13 residues. CDR3 bases: TGTGCCAGCAGTGCGTGGCTGGGCACTGAAGCTTTCTTT. This codes for CASSAWLGTEAFF.

The chain links TRBV19 to TRBJ1-1; D unresolved. Germline CDR1 is LNHDA and CDR2 is SQIVND (reference sequence). The CDR3 consists of 13 residues. V lost 7 bases, J lost 4 bases, and 13 bases lay in between. The CDR3 DNA is TGTGCCAGTACCGCATGGAGAGTCACTGAAGCTTTCTTT. Protein: CASTAWRVTEAFF.

This chain joins TRBV5-1 and TRBJ1-6; D is uncertain. The ends were cut back, 2 bases at V and 9 bases at J, with 15 bases in the middle. The CDR3 runs to 15 residues. The germline V gene encodes CDR1 SGHRS and CDR2 YFSETQ. In DNA form, the CDR3 reads TGCGCCAGCAGCTTAGATCCACAAAGGGCTTCACCCCTCCACTTT. It specifies CASSLDPQRASPLHF.

This clone has just one count. Here the CDR3 reads CASSRLSYEQYF. The CDR3 DNA reads as TGTGCCAGCAGCCGACTTTCCTACGAGCAGTACTTC. The V gene is TRBV7-9, the J gene TRBJ2-7; D gene ambiguous. Trimming pared 5 bases from V and 1 base from J, leaving 6 bases between. CDR1 and CDR2 (germline): SEHNR, FQNEAQ (reference sequence). The CDR3 is 12 amino acids.

Written as DNA, the CDR3 is TGCGCCAGCAGCATCAGGGGGCCGCAGTTCATGAACACTGAAGCTTTCTTT. Residues: CASSIRGPQFMNTEAFF. V gene TRBV5-1 combines with J gene TRBJ1-1, with 8 bases that match TRBD1. V dropped 4 bases and J dropped 0; count of bases not matched to a gene: 11. This CDR3 comprises 17 residues. Germline CDR1 SGHRS, CDR2 YFSETQ.

V gene TRBV30 combines with J gene TRBJ2-5; no clear D. V lost 0 bases to trimming and J lost 1 base, with 9 bases between them. From germline, CDR1 is GTSNPN and CDR2 SVGIG (reference sequence). This CDR3 contains 14 residues. The chain's CDR3 is CAWSVLHLQETQYF. The CDR3 DNA reads TGTGCCTGGAGTGTACTGCACCTCCAAGAGACCCAGTACTTC. Together with reference TRBV30 and TRBJ2-5, the CDR3 gives the full variable domain: SQTIHQWPATLVQPVGSPLSLECTVEGTSNPNLYWYRQAAGRGLQLLFYSVGIGQISSEVPQNLSASRPQDRQFILSSKKLLLSDSGFYLCAWSVLHLQETQYFGPGTRLLVL.

This rearrangement joins TRBV5-1 to TRBJ2-7; 8 nucleotides match TRBD1. V lost 2 bases to trimming and J lost 1 base; unmatched junction nucleotides: 17. CDR1 SGHRS and CDR2 YFSETQ come from the germline V gene. CDR3 length equals 19 residues. In nucleotides, the CDR3 is TGCGCCAGCAGCTTCGATGGCAGGGGGCCAACAAGAGCGTCCTACGAGCAGTACTTC. It yields the protein CASSFDGRGPTRASYEQYF.